Listed below are T cell receptor beta chains from one sample, sequenced in a study of CXCR3-negative and CXCR3-positive naive CD8 T cells. With the 5' RACE reads reprocessed, TCRdb shows one record per CDR3 protein and no DNA. Recorded for this sample: about 98,000 distinct CDR3 sequences. Sequencing input: naive CXCR3+ CD8+ T cells from blood. These receptors originate from a human donor in good health. Some clones in this sample may be carry-over from other donors' samples. Each CDR3 is given with its conserved first and last residue.

CASRPGTGRHEQYF	TRBV7-9	TRBJ2-7
CASSLLVGTLNEQFF	TRBV7-9	TRBJ2-1
CASSRDSSYEQYF	TRBV28	TRBJ2-7
CASSPTTYEQYF	TRBV12-3/TRBV12-4	TRBJ2-7
CASSNRIYEQYF	TRBV21-1	TRBJ2-7
CSVRTGSSYGYTF	TRBV29-1	TRBJ1-2
CASSLKGRDPYEQYF	TRBV7-9	TRBJ2-7
CASSLLLRTGVYEQYF	TRBV27	TRBJ2-7
CATREQGSLYNEQFF	TRBV6-2/TRBV6-3	TRBJ2-1
CASSLLSMADTQYF	TRBV5-8	TRBJ2-3
CAINLAGVNTGELFF	TRBV10-3	TRBJ2-2
CASSQTRDSYNEQFF	TRBV27	TRBJ2-1
CASSQAPGLANYEQYF	TRBV4-1	TRBJ2-7
CASSLAAGTDGQETQYF	TRBV5-1	TRBJ2-5
CASAALAGGSDTQYF	TRBV6-2/TRBV6-3	TRBJ2-3
CASSAPRAGTGGQEQFF	TRBV9	TRBJ2-1
CASSLTASYEQYF	TRBV5-1	TRBJ2-7
CASHGGNTEAFF	TRBV5-1	TRBJ1-1
CASSITGLSTEAFF	TRBV28	TRBJ1-1
CSVDSGEGAWGEQYF	TRBV29-1	TRBJ2-7
CSVDRDTQETQYF	TRBV29-1	TRBJ2-5
CASSTGTENTGELFF	TRBV6-2/TRBV6-3	TRBJ2-2
CASSKVIGRRLYEQYF	TRBV21-1	TRBJ2-7
CASSLIGGELFF	TRBV27	TRBJ2-2